What follows are 30 T cell receptor beta chains derived from one specimen sequenced in a study of T cell responses to AZD1222 COVID-19 vaccine. Only in-frame clones appear in the TCRdb table, and some are missing; sequencing was by immunoSEQ multiplex PCR. The sample carries about 110,000 clones, 85% to 90% recorded once. The input for sequencing was peripheral blood, taken 28 days after the second AZD1222 dose. These receptors all stem from an adult who received the AZD1222 COVID-19 vaccine.

This sequence joins TRBV11-2 and TRBJ2-7; 12 positions agree with TRBD2. The germline CDR1 and CDR2 sequences are SGHAT and FQNNGV. The CDR3 runs 15 residues. V shed 5 bases, J shed 9 bases, and the junction held 11 bases outside the gene matches. The CDR3 here is CASSNGLAGTLAQYF. The CDR3 DNA reads TGTGCCAGCAGCAACGGACTAGCGGGAACGTTGGCGCAGTACTTC.

The chain joins TRBV6-5 to TRBJ2-1, with a weak D call TRBD1 (6 bases). The germline V and J ends were trimmed by 6 bases and 8 bases, with 20 bases remaining between them. The CDR3 is made up of 15 amino acids. Germline CDR1 MNHEY, CDR2 SVGAGI. In nucleotides, the CDR3 is TGTGCCAGCAGGGGGGCGACCCCTCCGATCGATGAGCAGTTCTTC. Translated: CASRGATPPIDEQFF.

This clone showed up just a few times. This chain uses TRBV6-1 with TRBJ1-3; 9 bases are a match to TRBD1. From germline, CDR1 is MNHNS and CDR2 SASEGT. This CDR3 comprises 15 residues. Trimming at V came to 3 bases and at J to 9 bases, leaving 9 bases not matched to a gene. CDR3 region: CASSEPLDRGSTIYF. DNA of the CDR3: TGTGCCAGCAGTGAGCCCTTAGACAGGGGGTCCACCATATATTTT.

The chain recombines TRBV25-1 with TRBJ2-7, with TRBD1 identical over 9 bases. Germline V gene lookup returns CDR1 MGHDK and CDR2 SYGVNS. Trimming at V came to 9 bases and at J to 5 bases, leaving 8 bases not matched to a gene. CDR3 size: 13 residues. The CDR3 sequence is CASAGTGRHEQYF. The CDR3 DNA sequence: TGTGCCAGTGCCGGGACAGGGAGACACGAGCAGTACTTC.

J is TRBJ1-2 and V is TRBV27, with 7 nucleotides matching TRBD1. Trimming cost V 4 bases and J 3 bases; bases outside gene matches: 8. CDR1 and CDR2 from the germline V gene are MNHEY and SMNVEV (reference sequence). This CDR3 comprises 15 residues. Here the CDR3 reads CASSSRGGGDYGYTF. CDR3 coding DNA: TGTGCCAGCAGTTCCCGAGGAGGGGGCGACTATGGCTACACCTTC.

This sequence joins TRBV18 and TRBJ1-1; D gene uncertain. The CDR3 length is 15 residues. Trimming removed 0 bases at V and 3 bases at J, with 11 bases between. The germline V gene encodes CDR1 KGHSH and CDR2 LQKENI. As DNA, the CDR3 is TGTGCCAGCTCACCACCGGCCAGGAGGGACACTGAAGCTTTCTTT. It specifies CASSPPARRDTEAFF.

This chain joins TRBV3-1 (or the pseudogene TRBV3-2) and TRBJ2-7; tentative D call: TRBD1 (7 bases). The CDR3 is made up of 14 amino acids. The germline V gene has CDR1 LGHDT and CDR2 YNNKEL (reference sequence). The ends were cut back, 3 bases at V and 3 bases at J, with 12 bases in the middle. The CDR3 DNA reads TGTGCCAGCAGCCAGGGGGGACAGTACTACGAGCAGTACTTC. This translates into CASSQGGQYYEQYF.

The chain couples TRBV27 to TRBJ1-5; D may be TRBD1 (5 bases). Germline V gives CDR1 MNHEY, CDR2 SMNVEV (reference sequence). The CDR3 totals 13 residues. V lost 6 bases and J 5 bases, leaving 11 bases between the germline ends. CDR3 nucleotides: TGTGCCAGCAGACGGGACGGACATCAGCCCCAGCATTTT. Protein product: CASRRDGHQPQHF.

The chain has TRBV27 and TRBJ2-1, with 12 nucleotides matching TRBD2. Germline V lookup: CDR1 MNHEY, CDR2 SMNVEV (reference sequence). The CDR3 length is 16 residues. V lost 7 bases to trimming and J lost 9 bases; unmatched junction nucleotides: 13. The CDR3 DNA reads as TGTGCCAGCAATCGAAGATCTAGCGGGAGGGTCCCTGAGCAGTTCTTC. This translates into CASNRRSSGRVPEQFF.

The chain combines TRBV4-2 with TRBJ2-2; TRBD1 agrees at 7 bases. In germline, CDR1 is LGHNA, CDR2 YNFKEQ. After removal of 4 bases from V and 8 bases from J, the junction contained 16 bases not matched to a gene. This CDR3 comprises 17 residues. In DNA form, the CDR3 reads TGTGCCAGCAGCCCTCAACGCGGGCAGGGGGTAAGGGGGGAGCTGTTTTTT. Amino acid sequence: CASSPQRGQGVRGELFF.

The chain uses TRBV11-3 and TRBJ1-1; 7 positions match TRBD1. Germline CDR1 is SGHNT and CDR2 is YENEEA. J was trimmed by 1 base and V by 5 bases; bases with no gene match: 4. The CDR3 extends over 14 amino acids. As DNA, the CDR3 is TGTGCCAGCAGCGGGGGACAGCAGAACACTGAAGCTTTCTTT. Translation gives CASSGGQQNTEAFF.

The rearrangement links TRBV19 to TRBJ1-1; 9 bases are a match to TRBD1. CDR3 size: 15 residues. The trim removed 5 bases at V and 5 bases at J, leaving 9 bases unmatched. CDR1 is LNHDA and CDR2 is SQIVND in the germline V gene (reference sequence). The CDR3 sequence: CASSLPQGARTEAFF. For the CDR3, the DNA is TGTGCCAGTAGTCTCCCACAGGGGGCAAGAACTGAAGCTTTCTTT.

The gene calls are TRBV7-2 and TRBJ1-1; D gene ambiguous. CDR1 is SGHTA, CDR2 FQGNSA, per germline. V was shortened by 5 bases and J by 1 base, with 11 bases between the two germline ends. This CDR3 has 14 residues. The CDR3, as DNA: TGTGCCAGCAGCGTCGGACGGCAGAACACTGAAGCTTTCTTT. Its translation is CASSVGRQNTEAFF.

The rearrangement uses TRBV7-3 and TRBJ2-1; the D gene is possibly TRBD2 (5 bases). This CDR3 is 14 amino acids long. The V gene lost 0 bases and the J gene lost 12 bases, with 15 bases spanning the gap. Germline lookup yields CDR1 SGHTA and CDR2 FQGTGA. The CDR3 protein is CASSLTPMAGRQFF. CDR3 nucleotides: TGTGCCAGCAGCTTAACCCCTATGGCGGGTAGGCAGTTCTTC.

The chain has TRBV27 and TRBJ1-6; the D is unclear. CDR3 length: 12 residues. Germline lookup yields CDR1 MNHEY and CDR2 SMNVEV (reference sequence). Between the trimmed V and J ends, which lost 2 bases and 7 bases, there was a span of 3 bases. For the CDR3, the DNA is TGTGCCAGCAGTTTAATGAATTCACCCCTCCACTTT. Its protein is CASSLMNSPLHF.

V gene TRBV24-1 combines with J gene TRBJ2-7; 10 nucleotides line up with TRBD2. V was clipped by 5 bases and J by 0 bases; unmatched bases: 6. The germline gives CDR1 KGHDR, CDR2 SFDVKD. This CDR3 has 16 residues. This CDR3 is CATSGFASGSSYEQYF. CDR3 DNA: TGTGCCACCAGTGGGTTTGCTAGCGGGAGCTCCTACGAGCAGTACTTC.

The table lists this clone with a count of one. The V and J genes are TRBV30 and TRBJ2-7; D is perhaps TRBD2 (6 bases). The CDR3 is 13 amino acids. CDR1 and CDR2 from the germline V gene are GTSNPN and SVGIG (reference sequence). V lost 4 bases to trimming and J lost 0 bases, with 10 bases between them. CDR3 region: CAWNLGGSYEQYF. CDR3 bases: TGTGCCTGGAATCTCGGGGGCTCCTACGAGCAGTACTTC.

The rearrangement joins TRBV7-8 to TRBJ2-2; the match to TRBD2 covers 9 bases. V lost 5 bases, J lost 5 bases, and 9 bases stayed unmatched. This CDR3 has 16 residues. The germline V gene has CDR1 SGHVS and CDR2 FQNEAQ. The CDR3 DNA is TGTGCCAGCAGCCAGGGACCTAGCGGGACAACCGGGGAGCTGTTTTTT. It specifies CASSQGPSGTTGELFF.

CDR3 in DNA: TGTGCCAGTAGTAAAGAACCCAGGCTAGCCGGGGAGCTGTTTTTT. This sequence encodes CASSKEPRLAGELFF. The V call is TRBV19, the J call TRBJ2-2; D call uncertain. The V gene's germline CDR1 is LNHDA and CDR2 SQIVND (reference sequence). Trimming stripped 4 bases from V and 6 bases from J, with 15 bases between. The CDR3 runs 15 residues.

This clone was observed a single time. The rearrangement links TRBV7-9 to TRBJ2-1; D remains unclear. The CDR3 is 11 amino acids. V was cut by 3 bases and J by 9 bases, with 6 bases left in between. The germline gives CDR1 SEHNR, CDR2 FQNEAQ (reference sequence). As DNA, the CDR3 is TGTGCCAGCAGCTTCCCCCCTGAGCAGTTCTTC. As protein: CASSFPPEQFF.

The chain is built from TRBV28 and TRBJ1-2, with 12 bases identical to TRBD1. CDR1 MDHEN and CDR2 SYDVKM come from the germline V gene. CDR3 size: 15 residues. The V segment lost 6 bases and the J segment 7 bases; nucleotides outside the gene matches: 9. The CDR3 DNA is TGTGCCAGCAGACCACCGGGACAGGGGGCACGTGGCTACACCTTC. It specifies CASRPPGQGARGYTF.

The chain is built from TRBV10-3 and TRBJ2-1, with D uncertain. With 8 bases removed from V and 3 bases from J, the gap between germline ends came to 5 bases. This CDR3 has 11 amino acids. Germline assignment: CDR1 ENHRY and CDR2 SYGVKD. The CDR3: CAISDYNEQFF. In nucleotides, the CDR3 is TGTGCCATCTCGGACTACAATGAGCAGTTCTTC.

The genes are TRBV19 and TRBJ1-1, with D possibly matching TRBD1 (6 bases). Germline CDR1 reads LNHDA; CDR2 reads SQIVND (reference sequence). This CDR3 is 16 amino acids long. The V gene lost 4 bases and the J gene lost 5 bases, with 20 bases spanning the gap. The CDR3 is CASSTNRDTKKTEAFF. The CDR3 region has the DNA TGTGCCAGTAGTACCAACCGGGACACCAAGAAGACTGAAGCTTTCTTT.

The rearrangement uses TRBV7-9 and TRBJ2-2; D remains ambiguous. This CDR3 comprises 18 residues. The germline gives CDR1 SEHNR, CDR2 FQNEAQ (reference sequence). V lost 5 bases to trimming and J lost 0 bases, with 19 bases between them. CDR3 in amino acids: CASSPRSPRLSNTGELFF. The CDR3 nucleotides read TGTGCCAGCAGCCCACGGTCCCCCAGGTTATCGAACACCGGGGAGCTGTTTTTT.

This sequence joins TRBV4-2 and TRBJ2-2; no definite D call. This CDR3 is 11 amino acids long. Trimming removed 1 base at V and 8 bases at J, with 2 bases between. Germline V gene sequence: CDR1 LGHNA, CDR2 YNFKEQ. CDR3 sequence (DNA): TGTGCCAGCAGCCAAGTAGGGGAGCTGTTTTTT. Translated, it gives CASSQVGELFF.

This chain connects TRBV6-5 to TRBJ2-7; D might be TRBD2 (6 bases). The CDR3 is 14 amino acids. Per the germline V gene, CDR1 is MNHEY and CDR2 is SVGAGI. The ends were cut back, 6 bases at V and 3 bases at J, with 15 bases in the middle. The CDR3 DNA reads as TGTGCCAGCAGGACCGGGACGGGGGACTACGAGCAGTACTTC. The encoded protein is CASRTGTGDYEQYF.

The chain has TRBV5-6 and TRBJ2-2, with D possibly called TRBD1 or TRBD2 (5 bases each). CDR3 length: 15 residues. Germline V gene data show CDR1 as SGHDT and CDR2 as YYEEEE. V was cut by 1 base and J by 0 bases, with 7 bases left in between. CDR3 coding DNA: TGTGCCAGCAGCTTGTTGGGACCGAACACCGGGGAGCTGTTTTTT. Protein sequence: CASSLLGPNTGELFF. The full variable domain, completed using reference TRBV5-6 and TRBJ2-2, is DAGVTQSPTHLIKTRGQQVTLRCSPKSGHDTVSWYQQALGQGPQFIFQYYEEEERQRGNFPDRFSGHQFPNYSSELNVNALLLGDSALYLCASSLLGPNTGELFFGEGSRLTVL.

This chain links TRBV2 with TRBJ2-3; TRBD1 matches 10 bases. Trimming removed 1 base from V and 6 bases from J; junction bases left unmatched: 7. The CDR3 contains 16 residues. Germline assignment: CDR1 SNHLY and CDR2 FYNNEI. CDR3 loop: CASSEGDRGRLDTQYF. The CDR3, as DNA: TGTGCCAGCAGTGAAGGCGACAGGGGGCGTCTGGATACGCAGTATTTT. Full variable domain (missing parts from reference TRBV2 and TRBJ2-3): EPEVTQTPSHQVTQMGQEVILRCVPISNHLYFYWYRQILGQKVEFLVSFYNNEISEKSEIFDDQFSVERPDGSNFTLKIRSTKLEDSAMYFCASSEGDRGRLDTQYFGPGTRLTVL.

The gene calls are TRBV5-4 and TRBJ1-1, with D tentatively TRBD1 (6 bases). The V and J ends lost 4 bases and 5 bases respectively, with 15 bases between them. Germline loops: CDR1 SGHNT, CDR2 YYREEE (reference sequence). The CDR3 is made up of 14 amino acids. CDR3 sequence: CASSGTGFGTEAFF. The DNA for the CDR3 is TGTGCCAGCAGCGGTACAGGGTTTGGTACTGAAGCTTTCTTT.

The chain combines TRBV27 with TRBJ1-3; D is unresolved. Per germline, CDR1 MNHEY and CDR2 SMNVEV (reference sequence). Between the trimmed V and J ends, which lost 2 bases and 2 bases, there was a span of 4 bases. The CDR3 totals 13 residues. CDR3 nucleotides: TGTGCCAGCAGTTTAGTGGCTGGAAACACCATATATTTT. The encoded protein is CASSLVAGNTIYF.